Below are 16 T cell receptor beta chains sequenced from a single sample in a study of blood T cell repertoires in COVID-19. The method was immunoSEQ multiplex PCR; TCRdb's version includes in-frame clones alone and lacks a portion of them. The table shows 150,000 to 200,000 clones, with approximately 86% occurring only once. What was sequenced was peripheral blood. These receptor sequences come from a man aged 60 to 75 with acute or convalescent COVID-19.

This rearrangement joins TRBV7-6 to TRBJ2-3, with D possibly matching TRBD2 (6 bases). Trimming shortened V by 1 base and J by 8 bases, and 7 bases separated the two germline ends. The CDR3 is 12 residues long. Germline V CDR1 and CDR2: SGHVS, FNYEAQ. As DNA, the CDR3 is TGTGCCAGCAGCTTAGACGGGGGTACGCAGTATTTT. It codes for CASSLDGGTQYF.

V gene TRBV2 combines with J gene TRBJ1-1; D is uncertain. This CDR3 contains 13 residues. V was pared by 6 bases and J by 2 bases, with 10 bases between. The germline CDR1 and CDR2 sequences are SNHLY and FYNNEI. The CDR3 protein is CASRRDFNTEAFF. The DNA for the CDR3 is TGTGCCAGCAGACGCGATTTTAACACTGAAGCTTTCTTT.

The CDR3 coding sequence is TGTGCCAGCAACAGGGGGATAAGCTCCTACAATGAGCAGTTCTTC. This encodes CASNRGISSYNEQFF. The chain couples TRBV6-6 to TRBJ2-1; 8 bases are shared with TRBD1. Germline values: CDR1 MNHNY, CDR2 SVGAGI (reference sequence). Germline trimming cut 7 bases from V and 0 bases from J; bases unmatched to any gene: 5. The CDR3 totals 15 residues.

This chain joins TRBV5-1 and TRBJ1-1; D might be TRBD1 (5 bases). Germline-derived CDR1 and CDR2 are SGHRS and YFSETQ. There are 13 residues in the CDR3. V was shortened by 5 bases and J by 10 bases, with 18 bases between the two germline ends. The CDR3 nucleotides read TGCGCCAGCAGTTTGAGGGGTAAGGGTGCAGCTTTCTTT. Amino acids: CASSLRGKGAAFF.

The chain's CDR3 is CASSLEFRNEQFF. In DNA, the CDR3 is TGTGCCAGCAGCTTAGAATTTAGAAATGAGCAGTTCTTC. The chain is built from TRBV11-3 and TRBJ2-1; D is unresolved. Germline CDR1 reads SGHNT; CDR2 reads YENEEA. V lost 0 bases to trimming and J lost 7 bases, with 7 bases between them. The CDR3 has 13 amino acids. The whole variable domain, remainder taken from reference TRBV11-3 and TRBJ2-1, is EAGVVQSPRYKIIEKKQPVAFWCNPISGHNTLYWYLQNLGQGPELLIRYENEEAVDDSQLPKDRFSAERLKGVDSTLKIQPAELGDSAVYLCASSLEFRNEQFFGPGTRLTVL.

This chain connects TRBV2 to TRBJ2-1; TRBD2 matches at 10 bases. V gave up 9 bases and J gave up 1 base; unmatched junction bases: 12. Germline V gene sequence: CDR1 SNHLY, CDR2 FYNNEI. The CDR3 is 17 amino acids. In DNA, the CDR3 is TGTGCCAGTGGGGGGTCTAGCGGGAGAGGGTCCTACAATGAGCAGTTCTTC. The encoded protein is CASGGSSGRGSYNEQFF.

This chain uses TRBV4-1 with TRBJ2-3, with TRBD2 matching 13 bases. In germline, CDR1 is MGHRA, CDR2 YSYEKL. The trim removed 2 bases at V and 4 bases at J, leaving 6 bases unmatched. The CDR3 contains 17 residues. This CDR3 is CASSQRLAGGRSDTQYF. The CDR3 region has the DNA TGCGCCAGCAGCCAACGACTAGCGGGAGGCCGCTCAGATACGCAGTATTTT.

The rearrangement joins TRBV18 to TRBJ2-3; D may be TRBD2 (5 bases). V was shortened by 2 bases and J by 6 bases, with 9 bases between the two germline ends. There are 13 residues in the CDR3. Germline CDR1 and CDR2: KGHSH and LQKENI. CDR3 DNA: TGTGCCAGCTCACCAGGACTCCTGGATACGCAGTATTTT. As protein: CASSPGLLDTQYF.

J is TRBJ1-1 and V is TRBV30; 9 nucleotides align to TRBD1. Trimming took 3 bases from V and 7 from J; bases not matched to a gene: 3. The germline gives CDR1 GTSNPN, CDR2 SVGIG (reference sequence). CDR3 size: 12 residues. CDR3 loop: CAWSGTGSEAFF. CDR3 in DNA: TGTGCCTGGAGCGGGACAGGGAGTGAAGCTTTCTTT.

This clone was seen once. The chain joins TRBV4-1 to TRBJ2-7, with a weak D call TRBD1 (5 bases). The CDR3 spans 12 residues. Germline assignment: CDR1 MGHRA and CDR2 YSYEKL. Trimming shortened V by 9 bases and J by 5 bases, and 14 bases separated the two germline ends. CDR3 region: CARNLGENEQYF. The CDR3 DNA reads TGCGCCAGAAACTTAGGGGAAAACGAGCAGTACTTC.

The CDR3 sequence is CASSFTLSGASYNEQFF. The CDR3 DNA reads TGTGCCAGCAGTTTTACCCTTAGCGGGGCCTCCTACAATGAGCAGTTCTTC. The rearrangement links TRBV27 to TRBJ2-1, with 8 bases identical to TRBD2. The length of the CDR3 is 17 residues. V shed 3 bases, J shed 0 bases, and the junction held 7 bases outside the gene matches. The germline CDR1 and CDR2 sequences are MNHEY and SMNVEV (reference sequence).

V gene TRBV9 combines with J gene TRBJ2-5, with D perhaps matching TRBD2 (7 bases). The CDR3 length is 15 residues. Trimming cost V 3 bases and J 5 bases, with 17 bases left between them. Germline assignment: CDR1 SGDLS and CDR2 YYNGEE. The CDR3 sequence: CASSASGEGVETQYF. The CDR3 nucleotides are TGTGCCAGCAGCGCCAGTGGGGAGGGGGTGGAGACCCAGTACTTC.

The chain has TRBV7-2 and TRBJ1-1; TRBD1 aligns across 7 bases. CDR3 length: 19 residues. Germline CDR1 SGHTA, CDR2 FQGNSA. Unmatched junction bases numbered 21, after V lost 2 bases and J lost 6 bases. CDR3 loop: CASSLRLLQGTTKTPEAFF. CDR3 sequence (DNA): TGTGCCAGCAGCTTACGGTTATTACAGGGGACGACCAAGACCCCTGAAGCTTTCTTT. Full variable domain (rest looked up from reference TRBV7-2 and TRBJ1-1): GAGVSQSPSNKVTEKGKDVELRCDPISGHTALYWYRQSLGQGLEFLIYFQGNSAPDKSGLPSDRFSAERTGGSVSTLTIQRTQQEDSAVYLCASSLRLLQGTTKTPEAFFGQGTRLTVV.

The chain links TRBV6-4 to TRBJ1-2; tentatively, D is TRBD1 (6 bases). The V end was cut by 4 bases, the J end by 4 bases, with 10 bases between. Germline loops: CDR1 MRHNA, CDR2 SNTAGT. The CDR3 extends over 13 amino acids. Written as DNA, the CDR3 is TGTGCCAGCAGTGGCCCCAGGGGCTATGGCTACACCTTC. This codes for CASSGPRGYGYTF.

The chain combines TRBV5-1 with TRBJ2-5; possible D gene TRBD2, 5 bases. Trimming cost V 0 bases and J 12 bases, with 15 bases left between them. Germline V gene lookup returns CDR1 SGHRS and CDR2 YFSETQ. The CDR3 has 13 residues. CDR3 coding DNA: TGCGCCAGCAGCTTGGTTGGGAGAAGTCTTGAGTACTTC. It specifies CASSLVGRSLEYF.

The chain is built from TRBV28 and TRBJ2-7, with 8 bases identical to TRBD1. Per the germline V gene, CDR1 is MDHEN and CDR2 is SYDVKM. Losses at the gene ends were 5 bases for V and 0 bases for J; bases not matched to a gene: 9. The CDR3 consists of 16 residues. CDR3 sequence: CASSKHLGQGSYEQYF. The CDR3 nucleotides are TGTGCCAGCAGTAAGCACCTCGGACAGGGCTCCTACGAGCAGTACTTC.